The 6 T cell receptor beta chains in this list originate from one sample, sequenced in a study of blood T cell repertoires in COVID-19. TCRdb's copy holds only in-frame clones and misses some; the assay was immunoSEQ multiplex PCR. The table lists some 300,000 clones, roughly 90% of them singletons. Material: PBMCs or T cells enriched from blood (not recorded which). Source of these receptors: a woman in her twenties or thirties who had been exposed to COVID-19.

This clone showed up just once. The chain employs TRBV19 and TRBJ2-7, with TRBD1 identical over 8 bases. This CDR3 is built from 13 residues. Germline assignment: CDR1 LNHDA and CDR2 SQIVND (reference sequence). Trimming took 8 bases from V and 6 from J; bases not matched to a gene: 9. CDR3 protein: CASQGYRGSEQYF. In nucleotides, the CDR3 is TGTGCCAGTCAGGGTTACAGGGGGAGCGAGCAGTACTTC.

This chain connects TRBV6-5 to TRBJ1-6; 8 bases are shared with TRBD1. Germline V gives CDR1 MNHEY, CDR2 SVGAGI. V was clipped by 7 bases and J by 7 bases; unmatched bases: 6. The CDR3 has 14 residues. As DNA, the CDR3 is TGTGCCAGCACCACGACAGGGGAAAATTCACCCCTCCACTTT. It encodes CASTTTGENSPLHF.

The chain joins TRBV12-3 or TRBV12-4 to TRBJ1-6, with D unclear. Trimming stripped 6 bases from V and 12 bases from J, with 15 bases between. The CDR3 has 13 residues. The CDR3: CASSPYNRLPLHF. The CDR3 nucleotides are TGTGCCAGCAGCCCATACAACCGTTTACCCCTCCACTTT.

The V gene is TRBV11-3, the J gene TRBJ2-5, with D maybe TRBD2 (6 bases). The ends were cut back, 4 bases at V and 2 bases at J, with 14 bases in the middle. The length of the CDR3 is 15 residues. Germline lookup yields CDR1 SGHNT and CDR2 YENEEA. In DNA, the CDR3 is TGTGCCAGCAGCTCCTCGACTCGGGAGCAAGAGACCCAGTACTTC. This sequence encodes CASSSSTREQETQYF. The full variable domain, completed using reference TRBV11-3 and TRBJ2-5, is EAGVVQSPRYKIIEKKQPVAFWCNPISGHNTLYWYLQNLGQGPELLIRYENEEAVDDSQLPKDRFSAERLKGVDSTLKIQPAELGDSAVYLCASSSSTREQETQYFGPGTRLLVL.

CDR3 in amino acids: CASTIPASGGYNEQFF. The CDR3 DNA follows: TGTGCCAGCACCATCCCGGCTAGCGGGGGATACAATGAGCAGTTCTTC. The chain is built from TRBV5-4 and TRBJ2-1, with 10 nucleotides matching TRBD2. V dropped 6 bases and J dropped 4; count of bases not matched to a gene: 10. The CDR3 runs to 16 residues. Germline V CDR1 and CDR2: SGHNT, YYREEE (reference sequence).

The rearrangement links TRBV4-3 to TRBJ1-5; 8 bases map to TRBD1. V lost 3 bases and J lost 3; bases outside the gene matches: 4. This CDR3 spans 15 amino acids. Germline CDR1 and CDR2: LGHNA and YSLEER. The CDR3 is CASSQYRGSNQPQHF. In nucleotides, the CDR3 is TGCGCCAGCAGCCAGTACAGGGGGTCCAATCAGCCCCAGCATTTT.